This paragraph reports one T cell receptor beta chain. Primers: 60 Vbeta forward and 13 Jbeta reverse. Assay: immunoSEQ multiplex PCR; the TCRdb copy retains only in-frame clones and omits some. This sample has approximately 150,000 clones, with around 68% found just once. The V and J ends lost 5 bases and 2 bases, in that order; junction bases with no gene match: 11. The V gene's germline CDR1 is SGHVS and CDR2 FNYEAQ. The CDR3 contains 16 residues. The data are from a study of cytomegalovirus exposure and HLA in healthy donors. The sequenced material came from PBMCs. The sequence derives from a man aged 50 to 60 in good health and CMV-seronegative. The chain has TRBV7-6 and TRBJ2-7; 8 nucleotides align to TRBD1. The CDR3 nucleotides read TGTGCCAGCAGCAATGCCCCCAGGGGGCTTACCTACGAGCAGTACTTC. Amino acids: CASSNAPRGLTYEQYF. The full variable domain, completed using reference TRBV7-6 and TRBJ2-7, is GAGVSQSPRYKVTKRGQDVALRCDPISGHVSLYWYRQALGQGPEFLTYFNYEAQQDKSGLPNDRFSAERPEGSISTLTIQRTEQRDSAMYRCASSNAPRGLTYEQYFGPGTRLTVT.